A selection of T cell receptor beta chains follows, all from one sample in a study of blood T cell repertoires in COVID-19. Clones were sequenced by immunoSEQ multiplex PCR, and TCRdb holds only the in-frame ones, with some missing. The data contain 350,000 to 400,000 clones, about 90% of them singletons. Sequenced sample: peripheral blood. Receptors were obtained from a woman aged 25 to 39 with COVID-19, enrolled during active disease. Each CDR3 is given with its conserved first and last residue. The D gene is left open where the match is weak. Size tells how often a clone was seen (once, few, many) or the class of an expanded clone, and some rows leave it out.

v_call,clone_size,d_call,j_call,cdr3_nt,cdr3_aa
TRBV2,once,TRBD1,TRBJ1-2,TGTGCCACCACCGCAGGGGGCTATGGCTACACCTTC,CATTAGGYGYTF
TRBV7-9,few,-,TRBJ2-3,TGTGCCAGCAGCTCCCTGTTGCGGAGACGCAACACCCGCACAGATACGCAGTATTTT,CASSSLLRRRNTRTDTQYF
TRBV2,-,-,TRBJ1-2,TGTGCCAGCAGTGTAGGAATGGCGGGAGGAGGCTACACCTTC,CASSVGMAGGGYTF
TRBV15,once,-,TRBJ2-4,TGTGCCACCAGCAGAGATAGCAGCGGCGACAAAAACATTCAGTACTTC,CATSRDSSGDKNIQYF
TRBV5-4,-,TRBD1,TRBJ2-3,TGTGCCAGCAGCCCTTTTCCCCCGGGACAGGGCACAGATACGCAGTATTTT,CASSPFPPGQGTDTQYF
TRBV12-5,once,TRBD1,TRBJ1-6,TGTGCTAGTGGTCAATATCATTATGGGGACAGTGCCTCCTATAATTCACCCCTCCACTTT,CASGQYHYGDSASYNSPLHF
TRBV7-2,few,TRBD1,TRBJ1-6,TGTGCCAGCAGGGTGGGACAGGGATATTCACCCCTCCACTTT,CASRVGQGYSPLHF
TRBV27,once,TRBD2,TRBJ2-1,TGTGCCAGCAGTTCCCTAGCGGGAGTTCGCAATGAGCAGTTCTTC,CASSSLAGVRNEQFF
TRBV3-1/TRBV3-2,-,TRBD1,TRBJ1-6,TGTGCCAGCAGCCAAGGTTCAGGGGGTGATTCACCCCTCCACTTT,CASSQGSGGDSPLHF
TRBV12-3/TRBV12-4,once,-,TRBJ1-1,TGTGCCAGCATCTTGAGCCTGAACACTGAAGCTTTCTTT,CASILSLNTEAFF